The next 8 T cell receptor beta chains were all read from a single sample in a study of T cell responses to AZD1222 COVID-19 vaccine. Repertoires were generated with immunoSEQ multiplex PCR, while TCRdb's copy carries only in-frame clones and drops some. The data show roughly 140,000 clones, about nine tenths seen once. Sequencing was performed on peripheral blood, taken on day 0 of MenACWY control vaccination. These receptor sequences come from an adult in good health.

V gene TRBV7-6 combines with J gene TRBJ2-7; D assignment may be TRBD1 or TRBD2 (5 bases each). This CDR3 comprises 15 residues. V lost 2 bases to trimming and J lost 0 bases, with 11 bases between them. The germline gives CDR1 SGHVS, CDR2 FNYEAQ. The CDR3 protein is CASSLSPGSSYEQYF. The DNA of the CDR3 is TGTGCCAGCAGCTTATCACCAGGGAGCTCCTACGAGCAGTACTTC.

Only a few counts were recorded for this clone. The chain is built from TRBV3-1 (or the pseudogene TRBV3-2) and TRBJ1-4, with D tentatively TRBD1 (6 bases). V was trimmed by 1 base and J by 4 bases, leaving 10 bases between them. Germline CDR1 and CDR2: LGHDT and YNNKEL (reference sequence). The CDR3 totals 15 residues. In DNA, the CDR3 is TGTGCCAGCAGCCAAGGGTCAGGGGATAATGAAAAACTGTTTTTT. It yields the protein CASSQGSGDNEKLFF.

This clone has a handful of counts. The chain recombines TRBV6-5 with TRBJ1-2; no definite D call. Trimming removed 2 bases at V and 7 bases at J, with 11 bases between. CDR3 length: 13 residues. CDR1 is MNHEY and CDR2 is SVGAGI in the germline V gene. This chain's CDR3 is CASSYDARFGYTF. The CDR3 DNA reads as TGTGCCAGCAGTTACGACGCAAGGTTTGGCTACACCTTC.

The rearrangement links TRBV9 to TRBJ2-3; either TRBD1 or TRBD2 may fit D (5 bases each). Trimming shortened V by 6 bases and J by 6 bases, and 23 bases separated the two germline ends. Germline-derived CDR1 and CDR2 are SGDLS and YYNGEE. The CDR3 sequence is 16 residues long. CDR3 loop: CASTSRGRGPTDTQYF. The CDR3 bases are TGTGCCAGCACCTCTAGGGGAAGGGGACCCACGGATACGCAGTATTTT.

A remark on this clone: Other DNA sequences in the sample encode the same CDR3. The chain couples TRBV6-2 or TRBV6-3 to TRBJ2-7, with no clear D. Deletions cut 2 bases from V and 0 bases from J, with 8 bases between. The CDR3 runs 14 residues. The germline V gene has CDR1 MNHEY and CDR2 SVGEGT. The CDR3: CASSYPDHSYEQYF. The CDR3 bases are TGTGCCAGCAGTTACCCAGACCACTCCTACGAGCAGTACTTC.

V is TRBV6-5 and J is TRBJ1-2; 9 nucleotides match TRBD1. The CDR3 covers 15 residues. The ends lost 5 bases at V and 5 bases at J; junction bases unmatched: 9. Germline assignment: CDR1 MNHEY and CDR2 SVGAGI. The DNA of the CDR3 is TGTGCCAGCAGTACCCAGGACAGGGGAGGTTATGGCTACACCTTC. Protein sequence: CASSTQDRGGYGYTF.

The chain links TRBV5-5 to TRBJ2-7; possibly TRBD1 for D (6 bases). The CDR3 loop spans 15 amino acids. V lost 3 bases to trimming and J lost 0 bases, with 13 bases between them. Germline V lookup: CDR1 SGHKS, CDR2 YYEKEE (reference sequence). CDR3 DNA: TGTGCCAGCAGCTATGGACAGTTCACCTCCTACGAGCAGTACTTC. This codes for CASSYGQFTSYEQYF.

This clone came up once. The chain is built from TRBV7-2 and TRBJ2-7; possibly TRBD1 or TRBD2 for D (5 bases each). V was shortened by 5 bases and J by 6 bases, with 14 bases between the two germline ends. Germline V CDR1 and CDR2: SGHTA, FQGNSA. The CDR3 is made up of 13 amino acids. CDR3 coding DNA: TGTGCCAGCAGCGCGAGTCGGGACGCCGAGCAGTACTTC. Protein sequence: CASSASRDAEQYF.